Listed here is a single TCR beta chain. This sample is drawn from a study of T cell clonotyping in hematopoietic cell transplantation. Per the germline V gene, CDR1 is SGHVS and CDR2 is FQNEAQ. CDR3 length: 15 amino acids. The germline V and J ends were trimmed by 0 bases and 1 base, with 9 bases remaining between them. TCRdb keeps only in-frame clones here, not all; method: immunoSEQ multiplex PCR. Among about 16,000 clones listed, 60% to 75% were seen once. The chain joins TRBV7-8 to TRBJ1-1, with D possibly being TRBD1 (5 bases). The receptor was derived from a woman aged 60-75 years in good health. Some clones in this sample may be carry-over from other donors' samples. The specimen sequenced was peripheral blood mononuclear cells. Here the CDR3 reads CASSLARGRNTEAFF. As DNA, the CDR3 is TGTGCCAGCAGCTTAGCGCGGGGGAGGAACACTGAAGCTTTCTTT.